The clone carrying this T cell receptor beta chain was picked up one time. The data were obtained in a study of T cell responses to AZD1222 COVID-19 vaccine. V lost 6 bases to trimming and J lost 5 bases, with 16 bases between them. The CDR3 runs to 14 residues. Per germline, CDR1 MNHEY and CDR2 SVGAGI. Libraries were prepared by immunoSEQ multiplex PCR; TCRdb keeps only in-frame clonotypes and omits some of them. The sample includes about 67,000 clones, 80% to 85% seen only once; the top ten take around 21%. This TCR derives from an adult in good health. The J gene is TRBJ1-1, the V gene TRBV6-5; a possible D gene is TRBD1 (6 bases). Sequenced here: peripheral blood, sampled on day 0 of AZD1222 vaccination. The CDR3 protein is CASSSDLGGTEAFF. The CDR3 DNA is TGTGCCAGCAGCTCCGACCTAGGGGGTACTGAAGCTTTCTTT.